Below are 16 T cell receptor beta chains sequenced from a single sample in a study of regulatory T cells in long-lasting Graves disease. Described time point: newly diagnosed GD, antithyroid drugs for less than 3 months. There was RNA extracted from PBMCs, and the TCR library was made from it. In building TCR beta libraries, iRepertoire HTBI primers were used together with Arm-PCR of CDR3 regions. One entry per CDR3 protein results from TCRdb running MiXCR on the multiplex PCR reads. The repertoire includes under 450,000 distinct CDR3 sequences, 12% of them detected once, and 15% to 20% sits in the top ten. The data were also submitted as part of a second study, on T cells in Graves' hyperthyroidism and ophthalmopathy.

The source was peripheral blood mononuclear cells (PBMCs), collected at new diagnosis, from a patient treated with antithyroid drugs. The source is a woman aged 18-35 years with Graves disease.

The rearrangement links TRBV7-9 to TRBJ1-4, with TRBD1 matching over 9 bases. V lost 6 bases, J lost 10 bases, and 18 bases stayed unmatched. The CDR3 has 17 amino acids. Germline CDR1 is SEHNR and CDR2 is FQNEAQ (reference sequence). CDR3 nucleotide sequence: TGTGCCAGCAGTGGACCAACAGGGGACAGGGCTGTAGGAAAACTGTTTTTT. This codes for CASSGPTGDRAVGKLFF.

This clonotype has just a few counts. The chain has TRBV4-1 and TRBJ2-1; D possibly corresponds to TRBD1 (5 bases). Trimming left V 3 bases short and J 8 bases short, with 17 bases between. Germline V gene sequence: CDR1 MGHRA, CDR2 YSYEKL. The CDR3 length is 15 residues. CDR3 residues: CASSQESGLGDEQFF. CDR3 DNA sequence: TGCGCCAGCAGCCAGGAATCAGGGTTAGGTGATGAGCAGTTCTTC.

This clonotype was counted ten times or more. The CDR3 nucleotides read TGTGCCAGCAGCCTCGTACATAGCGGGGCTAGCACAGATACGCAGTATTTT. Translating it yields CASSLVHSGASTDTQYF. The chain joins TRBV7-3 to TRBJ2-3; 8 positions match TRBD2. V lost 5 bases and J lost 0; bases outside the gene matches: 10. The CDR3 runs to 17 residues. CDR1 is SGHTA, CDR2 FQGTGA, per germline.

This clonotype has more than one count but fewer than ten. The chain recombines TRBV6-2 or TRBV6-3 with TRBJ1-6; D is unclear. Trimming removed 3 bases from V and 0 bases from J, with 15 bases in between. The CDR3 totals 18 residues. Germline V gives CDR1 MNHEY, CDR2 SVGEGT. CDR3 in amino acids: CASSYARPGSSYNSPLHF. The CDR3 nucleotides read TGTGCCAGCAGTTATGCTCGCCCGGGGAGCTCCTATAATTCACCCCTCCACTTT.

Ten or more counts support this clonotype. The rearrangement joins TRBV7-9 to TRBJ2-1; D not resolved. Trimming stripped 1 base from V and 12 bases from J, with 13 bases between. CDR3 length equals 13 residues. Per the germline V gene, CDR1 is SEHNR and CDR2 is FQNEAQ (reference sequence). CDR3 in DNA: TGTGCCAGCAGCTTAGATACCGGGCTGCGGCAGTTCTTC. It is translated as CASSLDTGLRQFF.

In this sample, this clonotype turned up many times. This chain joins TRBV29-1 and TRBJ2-5; D gene ambiguous. This CDR3 comprises 12 residues. V gave up 7 bases and J gave up 5 bases, with 14 bases separating them. Germline values: CDR1 SQVTM, CDR2 ANQGSEA. In DNA, the CDR3 is TGCAGCGCTGCTCAACAGCGCGAGACCCAGTACTTC. Translating it yields CSAAQQRETQYF. Full variable domain (outside the CDR3, taken from reference TRBV29-1 and TRBJ2-5): SAVISQKPSRDICQRGTSLTIQCQVDSQVTMMFWYRQQPGQSLTLIATANQGSEATYESGFVIDKFPISRPNLTFSTLTVSNMSPEDSSIYLCSAAQQRETQYFGPGTRLLVL.

This clonotype was seen at least ten times. The CDR3 reads CASSLGARAGQPQHF. In nucleotides, the CDR3 is TGTGCCAGCAGTTTAGGAGCCAGGGCTGGCCAGCCCCAGCATTTT. The chain is built from TRBV12-3 or TRBV12-4 and TRBJ1-5; D may be TRBD1 (5 bases). The CDR3 spans 15 residues. Trimming removed 1 base from V and 7 bases from J, with 14 bases in between.

A note on this clonotype: This may be a read error: a much more frequent sequence differs by one nucleotide. The J gene is TRBJ1-1, the V gene TRBV11-1; tentatively, D is TRBD1 (6 bases). The V end lost 5 bases, the J end lost 5 bases, and 24 bases lay between the germline ends. The germline V gene encodes CDR1 SGHAT and CDR2 FQDESV (reference sequence). The CDR3 has 17 residues. CDR3 in amino acids: CASSQRGRARWETEAFF. In DNA, the CDR3 is TGTGCCAGCAGCCAGAGGGGGAGAGCTCGTTGGGAAACTGAAGCTTTCTTT.

This clonotype occurred a few times. The rearrangement uses TRBV18 and TRBJ2-4; tentatively, D is TRBD1 (5 bases). V lost 2 bases and J 0 bases, leaving 14 bases between the germline ends. In germline, CDR1 is KGHSH, CDR2 LQKENI. The CDR3 sequence is 17 residues long. The CDR3 coding sequence is TGTGCCAGCTCACCAATCGACAGATTTTTAGCCAAAAACATTCAGTACTTC. Translated: CASSPIDRFLAKNIQYF.

The chain carries TRBV6-1 and TRBJ2-3, with 9 bases matching TRBD2. Germline CDR1 and CDR2: MNHNS and SASEGT. The V segment lost 3 bases and the J segment 1 base; nucleotides outside the gene matches: 5. This CDR3 region has 16 residues. The CDR3 here is CASSDSGSWGTDTQYF. The CDR3 DNA is TGTGCCAGCAGTGATAGCGGGAGTTGGGGCACAGATACGCAGTATTTT.

This clonotype has at least ten counts. The chain links TRBV7-9 to TRBJ2-1, with 13 bases fitting TRBD2. The V segment lost 5 bases and the J segment 6 bases; nucleotides outside the gene matches: 7. The CDR3 totals 16 residues. The germline CDR1 and CDR2 sequences are SEHNR and FQNEAQ (reference sequence). The CDR3 DNA reads as TGTGCCAGCAGCCACCCACTAGCGGGAGGGCCCAATGAGCAGTTCTTC. Amino acid sequence: CASSHPLAGGPNEQFF.

As regards this clonotype: The CDR3 does not close with the conserved phenylalanine or tryptophan, likely indicating a read error. The CDR3 DNA sequence: TGCAGTGCTAGAGAGAGGGGAGGGATAAGGAATGGGCAGTTCCTC. This translates into CSARERGGIRNGQFL. The chain is built from TRBV20-1 and TRBJ2-1; TRBD2 matches at 7 bases. The CDR3 runs to 15 residues. Germline V gives CDR1 DFQATT, CDR2 SNEGSKA (reference sequence).

This clonotype was found many times. The chain recombines TRBV11-2 with TRBJ1-2; D might be TRBD1 (6 bases). Trimming stripped 3 bases from V and 7 bases from J, with 9 bases between. CDR1 is SGHAT and CDR2 is FQNNGV in the germline V gene. This CDR3 is 12 amino acids long. CDR3 region: CASSLTGLGYTF. DNA of the CDR3: TGTGCCAGCAGCTTGACAGGTCTTGGCTACACCTTC.

The chain joins TRBV6-5 to TRBJ1-2; perhaps TRBD1 as D (6 bases). CDR3 size: 16 residues. Germline V gene sequence: CDR1 MNHEY, CDR2 SVGAGI. The ends were cut back, 2 bases at V and 7 bases at J, with 20 bases in the middle. The CDR3 here is CASSYRSRGSRRGYTF. DNA for the CDR3: TGTGCCAGCAGTTACCGATCAAGGGGGTCTCGTCGTGGCTACACCTTC.

This clonotype was recorded many times. V and J are TRBV12-3 or TRBV12-4 and TRBJ2-1; 12 nucleotides agree with TRBD2. The CDR3 is 17 residues long. Trimming cost V 6 bases and J 0 bases; bases outside gene matches: 6. The CDR3 reads CASSQTSGGSSYNEQFF. The CDR3, as DNA: TGTGCCAGCAGCCAAACTAGCGGGGGGAGCTCCTACAATGAGCAGTTCTTC.

This clonotype has a count of ten or more. The V call is TRBV6-1, the J call TRBJ2-1; 8 bases are shared with TRBD2. J gave up 4 bases and V 6 bases, and 5 bases lay outside the gene matches. Germline CDR1 and CDR2: MNHNS and SASEGT. The CDR3 totals 14 residues. The CDR3 DNA sequence: TGTGCCAGCAGAGGGACTAGTTATTACAATGAGCAGTTCTTC. It codes for CASRGTSYYNEQFF.